The 17 T cell receptor beta chains in this list originate from one sample, sequenced in a study of CXCR3-negative and CXCR3-positive naive CD8 T cells. The authors made the TRB cDNA libraries by 5' RACE using UMI labels. TCRdb re-analyzed the 5' RACE reads; it lists each CDR3 protein once, without DNA. The sample table sets out roughly 40,000 distinct CDR3 sequences. Sequencing was performed on memory CD8+ T cells from blood. The source of these receptors is a human donor in good health. Some clones in this sample may be carry-over from other donors' samples.

V usage is TRBV6-4 and J usage is TRBJ2-1; as DNA is missing, the TRBD2 call by TCRdb cannot be tested. This CDR3 comprises 16 residues. Germline V gives CDR1 MRHNA, CDR2 SNTAGT. The CDR3 here is CASSQGWGGLYNEQFF.

The V gene is TRBV28, the J gene TRBJ2-1. This CDR3 spans 12 amino acids. Germline CDR1 MDHEN, CDR2 SYDVKM. The CDR3 loop reads CASSFSSNEQFF.

The chain is built from TRBV7-8 and TRBJ2-7. CDR3 length equals 14 residues. The germline gives CDR1 SGHVS, CDR2 FQNEAQ. Here the CDR3 reads CASSVTGGPYEQYF.

The chain carries TRBV7-3 and TRBJ1-6; the TCRdb D gene call, TRBD1, has no DNA to confirm it. The CDR3 contains 17 residues. CDR1 and CDR2 (germline): SGHTA, FQGTGA. CDR3 loop: CASSLAATGTINSPLHF.

The rearrangement links TRBV28 to TRBJ2-7; TCRdb picks TRBD1, but there is no DNA to check that call. The germline V gene encodes CDR1 MDHEN and CDR2 SYDVKM. The length of the CDR3 is 11 residues. The CDR3: CASGQGYEQYF. The whole variable domain, filled in from reference TRBV28 and TRBJ2-7, reads DVKVTQSSRYLVKRTGEKVFLECVQDMDHENMFWYRQDPGLGLRLIYFSYDVKMKEKGDIPEGYSVSREKKERFSLILESASTNQTSMYLCASGQGYEQYFGPGTRLTVT.

Measured by frequency, this clonotype is medium-sized. The chain couples TRBV25-1 to TRBJ2-7; with no DNA, the TCRdb D assignment of TRBD1 cannot be verified. This CDR3 has 16 amino acids. Germline CDR1 MGHDK, CDR2 SYGVNS. The CDR3 protein is CASSARDRVYSYEQYF.

The genes are TRBV13 and TRBJ1-1; TCRdb proposes TRBD1, but this gene call is untestable without DNA. Germline CDR1 is PRHDT and CDR2 is FYEKMQ (reference sequence). This CDR3 has 14 residues. The CDR3 spells CASSLVTGGIEAFF.

The chain uses TRBV5-1 and TRBJ2-1; TCRdb selects TRBD1, and the lack of DNA leaves this call unchecked. The CDR3 consists of 16 residues. Looked up from germline, CDR1 is SGHRS and CDR2 is YFSETQ. The CDR3 sequence is CASSLDRLAPPNEQFF.

This chain connects TRBV4-3 to TRBJ2-7; TCRdb's D gene call, TRBD2, goes unchecked for lack of DNA. CDR1 is LGHNA, CDR2 YSLEER, per germline. This CDR3 has 15 amino acids. CDR3: CASSQETEGNYEQYF.

This chain connects TRBV20-1 to TRBJ1-2; lacking DNA, the TRBD1 call made by TCRdb goes unchecked. Germline values: CDR1 DFQATT, CDR2 SNEGSKA (reference sequence). This CDR3 is 12 amino acids long. CDR3: CSAPDREIGYTF.

The chain recombines TRBV6-6 with TRBJ2-2; with no DNA, the TCRdb D assignment of TRBD1 cannot be verified. The CDR3 loop spans 13 amino acids. Germline V gene lookup returns CDR1 MNHNY and CDR2 SVGAGI (reference sequence). The CDR3 loop reads CAIPGDRPGELFF.

The chain links TRBV6-2 or TRBV6-3 to TRBJ2-2; the TRBD1 assignment by TCRdb is unverifiable without DNA. The CDR3 loop spans 17 amino acids. CDR1 is MNHEY, CDR2 SVGEGT, per germline. The CDR3 reads CASSYPPVGRNTGELFF.

The chain combines TRBV20-1 with TRBJ1-1. This CDR3 region has 12 residues. Germline CDR1 DFQATT, CDR2 SNEGSKA (reference sequence). The CDR3: CSASSLQTEAFF.

The V call is TRBV6-6, the J call TRBJ2-7; without DNA, the TCRdb call of TRBD2 cannot be checked. This CDR3 has 13 amino acids. Germline loops: CDR1 MNHNY, CDR2 SVGAGI (reference sequence). CDR3 sequence: CASSPSASYEQYF.

This chain uses TRBV7-6 with TRBJ1-2; TCRdb picks TRBD1, but there is no DNA to check that call. The length of the CDR3 is 14 residues. CDR1 SGHVS and CDR2 FNYEAQ come from the germline V gene. CDR3 sequence reads: CASSLGVGGDGYTF.

This chain links TRBV27 with TRBJ2-1; TCRdb names TRBD2, which stays unverified in the absence of DNA. Per the germline V gene, CDR1 is MNHEY and CDR2 is SMNVEV (reference sequence). The CDR3 runs to 11 residues. The CDR3 here is CASSSTGQQFF.

This chain uses TRBV7-9 with TRBJ1-2; there is no DNA to check the TCRdb D call of TRBD1. The germline V gene encodes CDR1 SEHNR and CDR2 FQNEAQ (reference sequence). This CDR3 has 12 residues. The CDR3 region is CASSLDTDGYTF.